A single sample gave rise to the 10 T cell receptor beta chains below, sequenced in a study of EBV T-cell therapy then PD-1 blockade in nasopharyngeal carcinoma (dated by TCRdb to the early 2020s). These receptors have no identified antigens. What this sample's time point label stands for: 266 days after commencement of treatment, after nivolumab therapy. The treatment or condition label, read with the paper, signifies: AdE1-LMPpoly-expanded autologous EBV-specific T-cell therapy followed by anti-PD-1 nivolumab. The receptor library was made with the immunoSEQ multiplex PCR assay. TCRdb carries this immuneACCESS record with in-frame sequences only. Its versions omit some clonotypes, under half of them owing to an unresolved V gene in the studies checked, with the rest unexplained. The sample table lists around 20,000 clones, roughly four fifths of them with a count of one. Jointly, the top ten make up roughly 30% of the sample.

The starting material was CD8+ T cells from blood, obtained at day 266 from a patient whose treatment included autologous EBV-specific T cells and nivolumab. Source of these receptors: a man aged 35-49 years with nasopharyngeal carcinoma.

This clone was detected a few times. The chain uses TRBV2 and TRBJ1-5, with D unresolved. Germline lookup yields CDR1 SNHLY and CDR2 FYNNEI. The CDR3 extends over 15 amino acids. The ends were cut back, 1 base at V and 5 bases at J, with 12 bases in the middle. In DNA, the CDR3 is TGTGCCAGCAGTGAAGGCCTACCACTCCATCAGCCCCAGCATTTT. Amino acids: CASSEGLPLHQPQHF.

The chain recombines TRBV6-1 with TRBJ1-1; D may be TRBD1 (5 bases). Trimming left V 2 bases short and J 4 bases short, with 11 bases between. CDR3 length: 14 amino acids. Per the germline V gene, CDR1 is MNHNS and CDR2 is SASEGT. For the CDR3, the DNA is TGTGCCAGCAGTGAATCGGGGGAGAGCACTGAAGCTTTCTTT. Translating gives CASSESGESTEAFF.

The count of this clone is one. The V call is TRBV7-3, the J call TRBJ2-3; 8 bases are shared with TRBD2. Trimming took 5 bases from V and 6 from J; bases not matched to a gene: 10. This CDR3 has 15 amino acids. Looked up from germline, CDR1 is SGHTA and CDR2 is FQGTGA. The CDR3 nucleotides read TGTGCCAGCAGCCGCGGGGCGGGGGGCGTGGATACGCAGTATTTT. It translates to CASSRGAGGVDTQYF.

J is TRBJ1-6 and V is TRBV9; D is unresolved. This CDR3 is built from 15 residues. Germline assignment: CDR1 SGDLS and CDR2 YYNGEE. The germline V and J ends were trimmed by 4 bases and 8 bases, with 16 bases remaining between them. The CDR3 nucleotides read TGTGCCAGCAGCCCCCAACTGGGGATGGATTCACCCCTCCACTTT. Protein: CASSPQLGMDSPLHF. Supplemented by reference TRBV9 and TRBJ1-6, the full variable domain reads DSGVTQTPKHLITATGQRVTLRCSPRSGDLSVYWYQQSLDQGLQFLIQYYNGEERAKGNILERFSAQQFPDLHSELNLSSLELGDSALYFCASSPQLGMDSPLHFGNGTRLTVT.

The chain is built from TRBV5-6 and TRBJ2-7; TRBD2 is a possible D gene (6 bases). The V end was cut by 0 bases, the J end by 7 bases, with 11 bases between. Germline V lookup: CDR1 SGHDT, CDR2 YYEEEE. CDR3 length: 13 amino acids. CDR3 bases: TGTGCCAGCAGCTTGGCACGGGGGTGGGAGCAGTACTTC. This translates into CASSLARGWEQYF. The full variable domain, completed using reference TRBV5-6 and TRBJ2-7, is DAGVTQSPTHLIKTRGQQVTLRCSPKSGHDTVSWYQQALGQGPQFIFQYYEEEERQRGNFPDRFSGHQFPNYSSELNVNALLLGDSALYLCASSLARGWEQYFGPGTRLTVT.

The gene calls are TRBV7-8 and TRBJ1-5, with D unresolved. The V end was cut by 0 bases, the J end by 0 bases, with 9 bases between. Germline V gene sequence: CDR1 SGHVS, CDR2 FQNEAQ. This CDR3 region has 16 residues. The CDR3 DNA reads as TGTGCCAGCAGCTTAGCTTCGGCTTATAGCAATCAGCCCCAGCATTTT. Its translation: CASSLASAYSNQPQHF.

V and J are TRBV27 and TRBJ1-1; weak D call: TRBD1 (6 bases). The V end was cut by 0 bases, the J end by 10 bases, with 12 bases between. This CDR3 has 13 amino acids. Germline V gene sequence: CDR1 MNHEY, CDR2 SMNVEV (reference sequence). CDR3 sequence reads: CASSLSSRGRAFF. Written as DNA, the CDR3 is TGTGCCAGCAGTTTATCTTCCCGGGGGCGAGCTTTCTTT.

V and J are TRBV7-9 and TRBJ2-7; D might be TRBD1 or TRBD2, each matching 7 bases. The CDR3 is made up of 17 amino acids. Germline V gene data show CDR1 as SEHNR and CDR2 as FQNEAQ (reference sequence). Trimming took off 4 bases at V and 2 bases at J, with 21 bases between the two ends. In DNA, the CDR3 is TGTGCCAGCAGCTCGACAGGGAGTGGCGGGGGAGCCTACGAGCAGTACTTC. Translation gives CASSSTGSGGGAYEQYF. Together with reference TRBV7-9 and TRBJ2-7, the CDR3 gives the full variable domain: DTGVSQNPRHKITKRGQNVTFRCDPISEHNRLYWYRQTLGQGPEFLTYFQNEAQLEKSRLLSDRFSAERPKGSFSTLEIQRTEQGDSAMYLCASSSTGSGGGAYEQYFGPGTRLTVT.

This clone was detected a few times. The junction does not match germline at one end; this may be a read error. This chain uses TRBV5-6 with TRBJ1-2; D is unresolved. Germline V gives CDR1 SGHDT, CDR2 YYEEEE. CDR3 size: 11 residues. CDR3 nucleotides: TGTGCCAGCAGCTTGGGGGGAAGGACCCTCTTC. The encoded protein is CASSLGGRTLF.

In its sample, this clone was seen once. This CDR3 reads CASSTRGGLDGYTF. CDR3 DNA sequence: TGTGCCAGCAGCACCCGGGGGGGACTGGATGGCTACACCTTC. The J gene is TRBJ1-2, the V gene TRBV9; possibly TRBD1 for D (5 bases). The CDR3 consists of 14 residues. V was cut by 4 bases and J by 6 bases, with 16 bases left in between. Germline CDR1 and CDR2: SGDLS and YYNGEE. The full variable domain, with the rest looked up from reference TRBV9 and TRBJ1-2, is DSGVTQTPKHLITATGQRVTLRCSPRSGDLSVYWYQQSLDQGLQFLIQYYNGEERAKGNILERFSAQQFPDLHSELNLSSLELGDSALYFCASSTRGGLDGYTFGSGTRLTVV.